There are a few counts of the clone carrying this TCR beta chain. The antigen remains undetermined. The data derive from a study of T-cell reconstitution after alpha-beta-depleted transplantation in children. The CDR3 totals 15 residues. Germline V gene lookup returns CDR1 SGHTA and CDR2 FQGTGA. Trimming pared 5 bases from V and 5 bases from J, leaving 15 bases between. Unique molecular identifiers were used in preparing the TCRbeta library. TCRdb processed the PCR reads anew with MiXCR; each CDR3 protein has one entry. The data hold about 870,000 distinct CDR3 sequences, with approximately 15% observed a single time. Study-wide findings and caveats: A year had passed since transplant, and T-cell counts and diversity by then came mostly from newly produced T cells. It was reported that alpha-beta T cells came from several hundred expanded graft clones (about two months after transplant). Surviving recipient T cells and thymic progenitors underlay high day-60 TCRbeta diversity in some patients.

The starting material was PBMCs, mostly from graft donor cells, obtained 360 days after TCRalphabeta/CD19-depleted stem cell transplant. The rearrangement uses TRBV7-3 and TRBJ1-4; possible D gene TRBD1, 6 bases. The TCR was taken from a male patient between 10 and 17 years old who had a stem cell transplant for acute lymphoblastic leukemia, so the T cells may come from the graft donor. CDR3 sequence reads: CASSPGTQRNEKLFF. The CDR3 region has the DNA TGTGCCAGCAGCCCGGGGACACAACGAAATGAAAAACTGTTTTTT.